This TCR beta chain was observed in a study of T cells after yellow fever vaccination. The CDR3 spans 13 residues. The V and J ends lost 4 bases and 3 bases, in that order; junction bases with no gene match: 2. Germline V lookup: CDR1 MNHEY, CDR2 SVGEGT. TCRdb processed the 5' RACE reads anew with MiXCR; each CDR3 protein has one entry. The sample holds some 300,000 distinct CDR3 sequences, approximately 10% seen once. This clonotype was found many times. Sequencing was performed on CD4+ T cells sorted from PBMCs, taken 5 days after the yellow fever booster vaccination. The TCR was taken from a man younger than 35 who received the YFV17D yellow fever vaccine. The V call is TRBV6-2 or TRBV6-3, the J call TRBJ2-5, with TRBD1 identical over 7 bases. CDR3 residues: CASSSRGKETQYF. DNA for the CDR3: TGTGCCAGCAGTTCCAGGGGGAAAGAGACCCAGTACTTC.